Described below is a single T cell receptor beta chain sequence and its context. What it binds is unknown. One end of the junction does not line up with germline, which may come from a read error. This entry is derived from a study of T cell repertoires in cytomegalovirus infection. TCRdb ran MiXCR on the reads and lists one entry per CDR3 protein. The sample shows approximately 500,000 distinct CDR3 sequences, roughly a third of them seen only once. The clonotype originates from a human donor in good health (CMV status not recorded). Some clones in this sample may be carry-over from other donors' samples. The specimen was cultured PBMCs, collected from culture after CMV antigen stimulation.

The CDR3 DNA reads TGTGCCAGCAGTAGGGACGGACCACCCCCAGGCGTCTTT. Its translation: CASSRDGPPPGVF. The chain employs TRBV6-1 and TRBJ1-1; D is perhaps TRBD1 (5 bases). CDR1 and CDR2 from the germline V gene are MNHNS and SASEGT. This CDR3 has 13 amino acids.